This T cell receptor (beta chain) comes out of a study of OX40 agonist ivuxolimab in advanced cancers. Study-level results: Partial responders dosed at 0.1-3.0 mg/kg displayed clonal expansion ranking among the lowest.

Profiling relied on immunoSEQ multiplex PCR, and the TCRdb table lists in-frame clones only, not all of them. The sample has about 55,000 clones; about 80% are singletons. Worth noting for this clone: What it binds is not known.

Collection of blood occurred at baseline, at cycle 4 day 1, and at cycle 7 day 1. V lost 0 bases, J lost 0 bases, and 3 bases lay in between. Germline V gives CDR1 LNHDA, CDR2 SQIVND (reference sequence). The CDR3 is 14 residues long. This sequence was found in an adult with an advanced solid tumor such as melanoma, head and neck, liver or kidney cancer. The chain employs TRBV19 and TRBJ1-3; the D is unclear. The sequencing here drew on CD4+ or CD8+ T cells sorted from blood, taken in a trial of the OX40 agonist ivuxolimab. The CDR3 DNA reads as TGTGCCAGTAGTATAGAGGGCTCTGGAAACACCATATATTTT. Translating gives CASSIEGSGNTIYF.